This TCR beta chain was observed in a study of technical replicates of blood from a handful of donors. CDR1 is SNHLY, CDR2 FYNNEI, per germline. The CDR3 sequence is 14 residues long. Trimming at V came to 6 bases and at J to 4 bases, leaving 2 bases not matched to a gene. The repertoire was sequenced with immunoSEQ multiplex PCR; TCRdb's copy has only in-frame clones and lacks some. The sample shows approximately 73,000 clones, 93% of them seen only once. The receptor was isolated from a human donor in good health. The sample taken for sequencing was T cells isolated from PBMCs. This sequence joins TRBV2 and TRBJ2-5; 13 bases map to TRBD2. The CDR3 nucleotides read TGTGCCAGCAGGGGACTAGCGGGAACAGAGACCCAGTACTTC. Amino acid sequence: CASRGLAGTETQYF.